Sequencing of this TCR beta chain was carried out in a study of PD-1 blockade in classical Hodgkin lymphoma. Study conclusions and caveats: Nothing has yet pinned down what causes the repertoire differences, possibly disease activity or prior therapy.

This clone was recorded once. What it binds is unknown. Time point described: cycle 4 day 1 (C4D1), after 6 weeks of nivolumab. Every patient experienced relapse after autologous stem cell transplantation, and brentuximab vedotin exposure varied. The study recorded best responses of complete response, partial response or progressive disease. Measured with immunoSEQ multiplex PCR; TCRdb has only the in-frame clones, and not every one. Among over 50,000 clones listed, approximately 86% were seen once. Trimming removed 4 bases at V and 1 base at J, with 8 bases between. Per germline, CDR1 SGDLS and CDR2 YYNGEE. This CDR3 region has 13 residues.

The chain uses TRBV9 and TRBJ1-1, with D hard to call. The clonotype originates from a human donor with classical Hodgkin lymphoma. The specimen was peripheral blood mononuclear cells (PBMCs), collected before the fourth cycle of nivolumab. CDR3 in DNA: TGTGCCAGCAGCACTGGGGAGAACACTGAAGCTTTCTTT. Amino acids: CASSTGENTEAFF.